This T cell receptor beta chain was sequenced in a study of T-cell reconstitution after alpha-beta-depleted transplantation in children (dated by TCRdb to the mid-2010s). With respect to the entire study: T-cell immune reconstitution after TCRalphabeta/CD19-depleted allogeneic hematopoietic cell transplantation in children was quantitatively tracked in the study by means of TCR repertoire profiling.

CDR1 MNHEY and CDR2 SVGAGI are derived from the germline V gene. Inclusive of the bounding cysteine and phenylalanine, the CDR3 is 14 residues long. Only the CDR3 part of the read is kept: 42 bases, read in frame from the first base. After removal of 1 base from V and 7 bases from J, the junction retains 6 bases not matched to a gene. Library preparation was by PCR. Sequencing took place on an Illumina HiSeq 2500. TCR libraries were prepared with molecular barcoding, using unique molecular identifiers to normalize TCRbeta repertoire quantification. TCRdb ran its own pipeline on the public reads, namely fastp trimming at Q25 and MiXCR clone calling, and kept in-frame beta chains. Every CDR3 protein is listed once, alongside the most common genes and DNA of its rows. Present in this sample are about 540,000 distinct CDR3 sequences, about 16% of which were seen just once. 2.5% to 4% of the sample belongs to the ten largest clones.

A few counts support this clonotype. Its cognate antigen has yet to be identified. No qualities accompany the bases; no much larger clone lies one base away. The receptor was isolated from a human donor who donated a stem cell graft to a child with acute lymphoblastic leukemia. The specimen was PBMCs from the stem cell graft donor, collected from the stem cell graft. This chain is built from TRBV6-5 and TRBJ2-5, with TRBD2 identical over 7 junction bases. The CDR3 protein is CASSYWGGEGTQYF. The DNA sequence is given as TGTGCCAGCAGTTACTGGGGAGGGGAAGGGACCCAGTACTTC.